This TCR beta chain was documented in a study of blood T cell repertoires in COVID-19. Overall study context: Samples of COVID-19 (acute and convalescent) were obtained from the United States, Italy and Spain. PBMCs, B-cell-depleted T cells, or T cells provided the cDNA or gDNA that made up the material.

Germline CDR1 LGHNA, CDR2 YSLEER. The CDR3 totals 16 residues. The V end lost 0 bases, the J end lost 2 bases, and 14 bases lay between the germline ends. Study processing details: Researchers report that nucleated cell counts were estimated from reference gene primer amplification. Sequenced by immunoSEQ multiplex PCR; TCRdb stores in-frame clones only, minus some. V, J and clone size are taken as reported in that table, and D and trimming were inferred from the DNA itself. The sample lists 150,000 or so clones; 84% were seen once. The chain links TRBV4-3 to TRBJ2-7; tentatively, D is TRBD2 (5 bases). The sample consisted of peripheral blood. The sequence derives from a human donor in a cohort sampled during active COVID-19. The CDR3 bases are TGCGCCAGCAGCCAAGATAGTCGGGGAGCCACCTACGAGCAGTACTTC. Residues: CASSQDSRGATYEQYF.